The clone carrying this TCR beta chain was seen ten or more times. Antigen specificity is unknown. CDR3 length: 12 residues. Per germline, CDR1 LNHNV and CDR2 YYDKDF (reference sequence). The trim removed 8 bases at V and 4 bases at J, leaving 4 bases unmatched. The sample is drawn from a study of molecular identifiers for immune sequencing clone quantification. Across the study: Replicates split RNA from approximately 20,000 or 100,000 naive CD8 cells five ways, and the researchers sequenced four portions. Overall study results and limits: Clone sizes could be underestimated for highly expanded clones when identical TCR molecules share a barcode. Over 98% of CMV-specific effector molecules, but under 1% of naive ones, were in clones above 20 copies.

MiXCR, applied by TCRdb to the PCR reads, yields one record per CDR3 protein. Of roughly 86,000 distinct CDR3 sequences in the sample, roughly 19% were seen once. The V call is TRBV15, the J call TRBJ2-5, with TRBD2 matching over 7 bases. This TCR derives from a human donor in good health. Some libraries in this study had Jurkat cell RNA spiked in. The sequenced material came from naive CD8+ T cells from blood, with Jurkat cell RNA spiked in. The subset was: FACS-sorted CD8+CD4-CCR7+CD45RA+ naive T cells. The CDR3 loop reads CATRGSSETQYF. The CDR3 DNA reads as TGTGCCACCCGCGGGAGTTCAGAGACCCAGTACTTC.